This is a list of T cell receptor beta chains from one sample in a study of T cell changes during pregnancy in multiple sclerosis. Profiling relied on immunoSEQ multiplex PCR, and the TCRdb table lists in-frame clones only, not all of them. The sample contains about 48,000 clones, roughly 92% of which appear only once. The sample here was CD4+ T cells from peripheral blood mononuclear cells, taken in the second trimester of pregnancy. All receptors come from a female donor in good health, enrolled as a control in a pregnancy study. CDR3s leave out the opening cysteine and the closing phenylalanine or tryptophan. The order of the fields is J gene, V gene, CDR3 protein.

j_call: TRBJ1-2; v_call: TRBV5-1; cdr3_aa: ASSLRDRGLYGYT
j_call: TRBJ1-1; v_call: TRBV14; cdr3_aa: ASSPDSPNTEAF
j_call: TRBJ1-1; v_call: TRBV27; cdr3_aa: ASKGGGTEAF
j_call: TRBJ2-2; v_call: TRBV9; cdr3_aa: ASSVGVGGDTGELF
j_call: TRBJ2-7; v_call: TRBV28; cdr3_aa: ASSARVHEQY
j_call: TRBJ1-6; v_call: TRBV4-1; cdr3_aa: ASSQDRRQGYSPLH
j_call: TRBJ2-7; v_call: TRBV9; cdr3_aa: ASSLNEREQY
j_call: TRBJ1-2; v_call: TRBV5-4; cdr3_aa: ASTPDRGRGYGYT
j_call: TRBJ2-1; v_call: TRBV11-3; cdr3_aa: ASSQGGSAYNEQF
j_call: TRBJ2-1; v_call: TRBV4-2; cdr3_aa: ASSQSSKSGRSWAEQF
j_call: TRBJ1-5; v_call: TRBV18; cdr3_aa: ASSTAGQGGQPQH
j_call: TRBJ2-5; v_call: TRBV7-9; cdr3_aa: ASSRTSGGETQY
j_call: TRBJ2-7; v_call: TRBV5-1; cdr3_aa: ASSLDRHLYEQY
j_call: TRBJ1-5; v_call: TRBV18; cdr3_aa: ASSGQYSNQPQH
j_call: TRBJ1-2; v_call: TRBV7-2; cdr3_aa: ASSHGQGGIGYT
j_call: TRBJ2-1; v_call: TRBV9; cdr3_aa: ASSVLAGGLAEQF
j_call: TRBJ2-7; v_call: TRBV19; cdr3_aa: ASSTGLGLYEQY
j_call: TRBJ2-7; v_call: TRBV2; cdr3_aa: ASSVVQGLSEQY
j_call: TRBJ2-2; v_call: TRBV7-2; cdr3_aa: AGSSTGTVNTGELF
j_call: TRBJ1-2; v_call: TRBV6-4; cdr3_aa: ASSDSGQNYGYT
j_call: TRBJ2-2; v_call: TRBV5-4; cdr3_aa: ASSLQSGIIGELF
j_call: TRBJ1-4; v_call: TRBV5-1; cdr3_aa: ASSLRTGRGEKLF
j_call: TRBJ2-7; v_call: TRBV5-1; cdr3_aa: ASSSGNSYEQY
j_call: TRBJ2-1; v_call: TRBV7-6; cdr3_aa: ASSVGQANEQF
j_call: TRBJ2-7; v_call: TRBV11-2; cdr3_aa: ASSLVSTYEQY
j_call: TRBJ2-5; v_call: TRBV19; cdr3_aa: ASTNTGEQETQY
j_call: TRBJ2-3; v_call: TRBV19; cdr3_aa: ASNRGRGGDTQY
j_call: TRBJ2-7; v_call: TRBV7-6; cdr3_aa: ASSPLGGGRVYEQY
j_call: TRBJ1-2; v_call: TRBV2; cdr3_aa: ANPQGNYGYT
j_call: TRBJ1-1; v_call: TRBV28; cdr3_aa: ASSLSQGWGEAF
j_call: TRBJ1-3; v_call: TRBV6-6; cdr3_aa: ASSPERVGLGNTIY
j_call: TRBJ2-3; v_call: TRBV19; cdr3_aa: ASRQEFTDTQY
j_call: TRBJ2-2; v_call: TRBV7-3; cdr3_aa: ASSPRDTGELF
j_call: TRBJ1-3; v_call: TRBV28; cdr3_aa: ASSLDRPLGDTIY
j_call: TRBJ2-7; v_call: TRBV30; cdr3_aa: AWSVSREQY
j_call: TRBJ2-7; v_call: TRBV5-1; cdr3_aa: ASSRDIYYEQY
j_call: TRBJ1-5; v_call: TRBV6-5; cdr3_aa: ASSLRTVSSNQPQH
j_call: TRBJ2-7; v_call: TRBV6-1; cdr3_aa: ASSGPGLAGGAFYEQY
j_call: TRBJ1-1; v_call: TRBV7-2; cdr3_aa: ASSLRQDTEAF
j_call: TRBJ1-6; v_call: TRBV14; cdr3_aa: ASSQDRVGGGSPLH